These T cell receptor beta chains were read from a single sample in a study of T cell changes during pregnancy in multiple sclerosis. Repertoires were generated with immunoSEQ multiplex PCR, while TCRdb's copy carries only in-frame clones and drops some. The table has some 70,000 clones, roughly nine tenths seen once. The sample consisted of peripheral blood, taken in the second trimester of pregnancy. These receptors were collected from a female donor with multiple sclerosis, enrolled in a pregnancy study. Each CDR3 is given with its conserved first and last residue.

13	TRBV10-3	TRBJ2-7	CAISAGAGYEQYF
15	TRBV25-1	TRBJ2-5	CASSEYRAYQETQYF
15	TRBV4-1	TRBJ1-5	CASSQGGAGNQPQHF
15	TRBV7-9	TRBJ1-6	CASRGGEKGGSPLHF
15	TRBV7-2	TRBJ1-2	CASSLTEGAFFGYTF
17	TRBV7-9	TRBJ2-7	CASSLVPGQSSSYEQYF
14	TRBV18	TRBJ1-6	CASSPGQGNSPLHF
14	TRBV6-5	TRBJ2-5	CASSPGLSVETQYF
15	TRBV6-4	TRBJ2-1	CASRALGGRTNEQFF
15	TRBV7-8	TRBJ1-3	CASSPGGRGADTIYF
17	TRBV4-1	TRBJ2-3	CASSQGGGLAGGDTQYF
14	TRBV6-4	TRBJ2-2	CASSGGADTGELFF
16	TRBV30	TRBJ1-1	CAWSGSQGRVGTEAFF
17	TRBV7-2	TRBJ2-1	CASSLARGLAGLNEQFF
18	TRBV7-2	TRBJ2-1	CASSFRLAGASSYNEQFF
15	TRBV7-2	TRBJ2-3	CASSPGTEYTDTQYF
14	TRBV7-2	TRBJ1-1	CASSYWTGGTEAFF
14	TRBV5-1	TRBJ2-5	CASSLGGVQETQYF
16	TRBV6-5	TRBJ1-1	CASSYLGGRMNTEAFF
15	TRBV7-9	TRBJ1-2	CASSLASGERAGYTF
15	TRBV7-2	TRBJ1-3	CASSSPIVSGNTIYF
16	TRBV12-2	TRBJ1-1	CASRPRKLQGATEAFF
14	TRBV27	TRBJ1-5	CASRPGVENQPQHF
13	TRBV19	TRBJ2-7	CASQQGISYEQYF
12	TRBV19	TRBJ2-1	CASSTVLAEQFF
17	TRBV9	TRBJ1-4	CASSAPFGTGVNEKLFF
17	TRBV30	TRBJ2-3	CAWSVSRQRGGTDTQYF
14	TRBV7-8	TRBJ1-5	CASSWTGGNQPQHF
14	TRBV2	TRBJ2-1	CASSVFKSVAEQFF
12	TRBV18	TRBJ2-7	CASSPTEREQYF
12	TRBV7-2	TRBJ1-2	CASSSAQGYHTF
16	TRBV19	TRBJ1-6	CASSISAGGYNSPLHF
16	TRBV7-2	TRBJ2-7	CASSLAIASGGYEQYF
18	TRBV9	TRBJ2-3	CASSVTNPGGSYTDTQYF
13	TRBV6-1	TRBJ2-7	CASIAGSSYEQYF
14	TRBV19	TRBJ2-3	CASSTRLETDTQYF
13	TRBV30	TRBJ1-1	CAWSVRRETEAFF
14	TRBV5-1	TRBJ1-3	CASSGGSSGNTIYF
14	TRBV7-2	TRBJ1-5	CASSFNRGGQPQHF
15	TRBV29-1	TRBJ2-3	CSVETGTGYPDTQYF
14	TRBV30	TRBJ2-7	CAWSGGAGFYEQYF
17	TRBV7-9	TRBJ1-2	CASSSPFWTGANYGYTF
15	TRBV19	TRBJ1-6	CASSIRVLPNSPLHF
18	TRBV9	TRBJ2-6	CASSVASGGTSGANVLTF
15	TRBV6-5	TRBJ1-3	CASSYSISSGNTIYF
18	TRBV9	TRBJ2-6	CASSPWDRPLPGANVLTF
19	TRBV7-8	TRBJ2-7	CASSLGAGTGRLGFYEQYF
12	TRBV15	-	CATSTTGNEQYF
16	TRBV11-2	TRBJ1-3	CASSPRTGHSGNTIYF
14	TRBV5-4	TRBJ2-5	CASSLWGGSLGRHF
15	TRBV19	TRBJ1-2	CASSIRGPSGYGYTF